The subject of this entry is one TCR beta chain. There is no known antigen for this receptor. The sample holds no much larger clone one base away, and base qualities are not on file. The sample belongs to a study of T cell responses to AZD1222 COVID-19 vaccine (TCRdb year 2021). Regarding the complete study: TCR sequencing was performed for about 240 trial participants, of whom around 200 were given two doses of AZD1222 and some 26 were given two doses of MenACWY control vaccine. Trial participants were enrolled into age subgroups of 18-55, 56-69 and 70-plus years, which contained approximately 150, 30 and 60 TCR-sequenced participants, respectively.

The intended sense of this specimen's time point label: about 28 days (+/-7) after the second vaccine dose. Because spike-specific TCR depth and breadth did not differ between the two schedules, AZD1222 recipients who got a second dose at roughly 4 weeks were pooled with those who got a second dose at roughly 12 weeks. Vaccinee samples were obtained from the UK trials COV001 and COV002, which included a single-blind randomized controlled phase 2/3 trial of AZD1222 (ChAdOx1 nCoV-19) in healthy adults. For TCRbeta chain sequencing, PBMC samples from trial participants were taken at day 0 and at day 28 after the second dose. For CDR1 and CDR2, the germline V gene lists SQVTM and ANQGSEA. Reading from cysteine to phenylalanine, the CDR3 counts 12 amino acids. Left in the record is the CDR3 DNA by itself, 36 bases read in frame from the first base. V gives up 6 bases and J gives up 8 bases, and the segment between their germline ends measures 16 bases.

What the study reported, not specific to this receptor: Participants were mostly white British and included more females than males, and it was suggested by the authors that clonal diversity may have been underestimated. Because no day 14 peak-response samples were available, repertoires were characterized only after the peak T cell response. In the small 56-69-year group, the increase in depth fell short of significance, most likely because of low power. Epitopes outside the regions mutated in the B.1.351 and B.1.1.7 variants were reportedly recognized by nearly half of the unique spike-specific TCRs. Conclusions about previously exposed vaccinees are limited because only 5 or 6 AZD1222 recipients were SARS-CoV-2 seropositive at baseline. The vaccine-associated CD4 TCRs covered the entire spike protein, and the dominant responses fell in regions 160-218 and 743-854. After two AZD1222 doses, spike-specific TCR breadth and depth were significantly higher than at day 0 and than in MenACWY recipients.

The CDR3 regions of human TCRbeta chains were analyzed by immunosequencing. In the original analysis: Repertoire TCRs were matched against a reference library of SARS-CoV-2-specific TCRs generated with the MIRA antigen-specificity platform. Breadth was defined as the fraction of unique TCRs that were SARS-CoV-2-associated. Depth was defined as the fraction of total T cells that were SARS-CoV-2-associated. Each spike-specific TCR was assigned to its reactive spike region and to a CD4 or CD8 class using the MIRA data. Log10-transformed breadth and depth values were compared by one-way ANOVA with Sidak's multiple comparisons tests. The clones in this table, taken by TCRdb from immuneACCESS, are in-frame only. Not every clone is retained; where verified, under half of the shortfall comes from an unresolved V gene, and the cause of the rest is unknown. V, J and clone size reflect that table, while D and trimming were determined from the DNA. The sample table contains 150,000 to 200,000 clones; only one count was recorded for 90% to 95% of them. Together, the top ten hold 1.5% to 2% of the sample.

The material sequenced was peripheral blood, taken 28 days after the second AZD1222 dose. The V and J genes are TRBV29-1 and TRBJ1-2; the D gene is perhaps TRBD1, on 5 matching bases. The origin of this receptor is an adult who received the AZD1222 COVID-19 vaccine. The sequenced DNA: TGCAGCGTCGCTTCCAGGGTTAGAGGCTACACCTTC. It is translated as CSVASRVRGYTF.